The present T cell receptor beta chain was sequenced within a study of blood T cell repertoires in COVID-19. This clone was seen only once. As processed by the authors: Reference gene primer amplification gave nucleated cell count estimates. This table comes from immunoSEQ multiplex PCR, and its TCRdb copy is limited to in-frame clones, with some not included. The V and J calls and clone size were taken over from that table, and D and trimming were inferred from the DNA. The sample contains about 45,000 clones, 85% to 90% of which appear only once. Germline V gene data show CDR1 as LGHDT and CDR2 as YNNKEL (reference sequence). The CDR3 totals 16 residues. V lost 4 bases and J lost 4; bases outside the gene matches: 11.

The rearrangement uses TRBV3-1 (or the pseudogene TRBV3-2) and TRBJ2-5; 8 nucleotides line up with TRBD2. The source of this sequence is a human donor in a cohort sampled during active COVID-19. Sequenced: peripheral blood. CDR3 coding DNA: TGTGCCAGCAGCCTCCCTTTTATCCGGGGGGGAGAGACCCAGTACTTC. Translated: CASSLPFIRGGETQYF.